This is a list of T cell receptor beta chains from one sample in a study of cytomegalovirus exposure and HLA in healthy donors. Produced via immunoSEQ multiplex PCR; TCRdb's table is partial and in-frame only. This table has fewer than 130,000 clones, 89% appearing once. Sequenced sample: PBMCs. All receptors derive from a woman between 18 and 30 years old in good health and CMV-seronegative. CDR3s include the opening cysteine and the closing phenylalanine or tryptophan. D genes are given only for firm matches. Size tells how often a clone was seen (once, few, many) or the class of an expanded clone, and some rows leave it out.

v_call	clone_size	j_call	d_call	cdr3_nt	cdr3_aa
TRBV13	-	TRBJ2-7	-	TGTGCCAGTGGGTGGCAGGCGTTAAGCACCGAGCAGTACTTC	CASGWQALSTEQYF
TRBV12-5	-	TRBJ2-3	-	TGTGCTAGTGGTTACGGGTCGGGAAATACGCAGTATTTT	CASGYGSGNTQYF
TRBV5-1	once	TRBJ2-5	-	TGCGCCAGCAGCTTGGAGGAGCGGGGAACAGGGGAGACCCAGTACTTC	CASSLEERGTGETQYF
TRBV4-1	-	TRBJ2-7	TRBD2	TGCGCCAGCAGCCGTACCGGGGGGGGAAACCCGTACGAGCAGTACTTC	CASSRTGGGNPYEQYF
TRBV7-6	-	TRBJ2-7	-	TGTGCCAGCAGCCCCCGACAGGCGTCCTACGAGCAGTACTTC	CASSPRQASYEQYF
TRBV28	-	TRBJ2-3	-	TGTGCCAGCAGTTCCCCGCAGGGGTCGTACACAGATACGCAGTATTTT	CASSSPQGSYTDTQYF
TRBV4-1	-	TRBJ1-3	-	TGCGCCAGCAGCCATCTTACACAGGGTCCATCTGGAAACACCATATATTTT	CASSHLTQGPSGNTIYF
TRBV28	-	TRBJ2-7	-	TGTGCCAGCAGTTTACAGTTACCGTCCTACGAGCAGTACTTC	CASSLQLPSYEQYF
TRBV5-4	-	TRBJ2-7	-	TGTGCCAGCAGCTTTTCGGGGACAAGCGACGAGCAGTACTTC	CASSFSGTSDEQYF
TRBV4-2	-	TRBJ2-1	TRBD2	TGTGCCAGCAGCCTACAAGGGGCTAGCGGGGGGGTCAATGAGCAGTTCTTC	CASSLQGASGGVNEQFF
TRBV18	-	TRBJ2-1	TRBD2	TGTGCCAGCTCACGGCGGGAGAGCTCCTACAATGAGCAGTTCTTC	CASSRRESSYNEQFF
TRBV6-6	-	TRBJ1-2	-	TGTGCCAGCATAGGGACATACTATGGCTACACCTTC	CASIGTYYGYTF
TRBV2	once	TRBJ1-1	-	TGTGCCAGCAGTGTATCGGTCAACACTGAAGCTTTCTTT	CASSVSVNTEAFF
TRBV7-9	-	TRBJ2-2	TRBD2	TGTGCCAGCAGCTCCGATAAGAGCGGGGGGACGCCCGGGGAGCTGTTTTTT	CASSSDKSGGTPGELFF
TRBV7-2	-	TRBJ1-2	TRBD1	TGTGCCAGCAGCCTTACCCGGGACAGAGACTATGGCTACACCTTC	CASSLTRDRDYGYTF
TRBV10-3	-	TRBJ1-3	TRBD1	TGTGCCATCAGTACGGGACCGGGACAGTTCGCCATATATTTT	CAISTGPGQFAIYF
TRBV11-2	-	TRBJ1-6	-	TGTGCCAGCAGCTTAGAGACAGGCCTTAATTCACCCCTCCACTTT	CASSLETGLNSPLHF
TRBV4-3	-	TRBJ2-2	-	TGCGCCAGCAGCCTCGGGACTCAGAGAGCCGGGGAGCTGTTTTTT	CASSLGTQRAGELFF
TRBV4-3	-	TRBJ2-7	-	TGCGCCAGCAGCCCCCGGGCGGCCCGGGGGTACGAGCAGTACTTC	CASSPRAARGYEQYF
TRBV19	once	TRBJ2-5	-	TGTGCCAGTAGTATTCAGCGCATGGAGACCCAGTACTTC	CASSIQRMETQYF
TRBV10-1	once	TRBJ2-3	TRBD2	TGCGCCAGCAGCTCCGGGACTAGCGGGGCCCCTAGCACAGATACGCAGTATTTT	CASSSGTSGAPSTDTQYF
TRBV9	-	TRBJ2-2	TRBD1	TGTGCCAGCAGCCCCGACAGGGGCTCGAACACCGGGGAGCTGTTTTTT	CASSPDRGSNTGELFF
TRBV4-1	once	TRBJ1-3	-	TGCGCCAGCAGCCGCAGACCGACAGGTATCTTCTCTGGAAACACCATATATTTT	CASSRRPTGIFSGNTIYF
TRBV5-4	-	TRBJ2-7	-	TGCGCCAGCAGCCGAAACCAGGACAGCTCCTACGAGCAGTACTTC	CASSRNQDSSYEQYF
TRBV28	-	TRBJ2-1	TRBD2	TGTGCCAGCAGTTTCGGGGGGACTACGAATGAGCAGTTCTTC	CASSFGGTTNEQFF
TRBV16	-	TRBJ2-1	-	TGTGCCAGCAGCCAATACTCTTACAATGAGCAGTTCTTC	CASSQYSYNEQFF
TRBV6-1	-	TRBJ2-1	-	TGTGCCAGTCGGAGGGAGGTCTCCTCCTACAATGAGCAGTTCTTC	CASRREVSSYNEQFF
TRBV29-1	few	TRBJ2-7	-	TGCAGCATCAGGGATCCCTTGCCCAACGAGCAGTACTTC	CSIRDPLPNEQYF
TRBV6-1	-	TRBJ1-2	-	TGTGCCAGCAGTGGGATAACAGATGCTCTAAACTATGGCTACACCTTC	CASSGITDALNYGYTF
TRBV7-2	once	TRBJ2-7	TRBD1	TGTGCCAGCAGCCCAAAGGTTTGGGACAGCTACTACGAGCAGTACTTC	CASSPKVWDSYYEQYF
TRBV10-1	-	TRBJ1-1	-	TGCGCCAGCAGTGGAACGGGGGGCCACACTGAAGCTTTCTTT	CASSGTGGHTEAFF
TRBV28	once	TRBJ1-5	-	TGTGCCAGCAGTTTAGGTGGAGACAGCAATCAGCCCCAGCATTTT	CASSLGGDSNQPQHF
TRBV18	-	TRBJ2-6	-	TGTGCCAGCTCACCACCAGGGGCCCACGCCTCTGGGGCCAACGTCCTGACTTTC	CASSPPGAHASGANVLTF
TRBV6-1	-	TRBJ2-7	TRBD1	TGTGCCAGCAGTCCATACAGGGGGGCAGATTACGAGCAGTACTTC	CASSPYRGADYEQYF
TRBV18	-	TRBJ1-5	-	TGTGCCAGCTCAATAACGGGAGCGGGCAATCAGCCCCAGCATTTT	CASSITGAGNQPQHF
TRBV18	-	TRBJ1-1	-	TGTGCCAGCTCACCACCGTATGGGGCGCGCACTGAAGCTTTCTTT	CASSPPYGARTEAFF
TRBV6-5	-	TRBJ2-7	TRBD1	TGTGCCAGCAGTTACGGGCGGCAGGGGGCCGGCGAGCAGTACTTC	CASSYGRQGAGEQYF
TRBV18	-	TRBJ1-1	TRBD1	TGTGCCAGCTCACCAGGGACAGGGTCGCGAATGAACACTGAAGCTTTCTTT	CASSPGTGSRMNTEAFF
TRBV9	-	TRBJ2-1	-	TGTGCCAGCAGCCCGGGGACACGACAATACAATGAGCAGTTCTTC	CASSPGTRQYNEQFF
TRBV7-9	-	TRBJ2-5	-	TGTGCCAGCAGCCCCCGGGACAACCAAGAGACCCAGTACTTC	CASSPRDNQETQYF
TRBV11-3	-	TRBJ1-2	-	TGTGCCAGCAGCTTGGGGCGGCTGACATCCTTC	CASSLGRLTSF
TRBV6-6	-	TRBJ1-1	TRBD1	TGTGCCAGCAGTTACTCAGGGGGCTTGAACACTGAAGCTTTCTTT	CASSYSGGLNTEAFF
TRBV7-6	-	TRBJ1-1	-	TGTGCCAGCAGCCCCCAAGGGGGCACTGAAGCTTTCTTT	CASSPQGGTEAFF
TRBV4-3	-	TRBJ1-2	-	TGCGCCAGCAGCCAAGATGGGGCAGGGGCCCCCGATGGCTACACCTTC	CASSQDGAGAPDGYTF
TRBV4-3	-	TRBJ1-5	-	TGCGCCAGCAGCCAAGTTCACGCAGGGGATAGCAATCAGCCCCAGCATTTT	CASSQVHAGDSNQPQHF
TRBV15	once	TRBJ2-1	TRBD2	TGTGCCACCAGCAACGAGCTAGCGGGGACATACAATGAGCAGTTCTTC	CATSNELAGTYNEQFF